The 23 T cell receptor beta chains in this list originate from one sample, sequenced in a study of blood T cell repertoires in COVID-19. Measured with immunoSEQ multiplex PCR; TCRdb has only the in-frame clones, and not every one. This sample has about 21,000 clones, with around 89% found just once. Sample: peripheral blood. These receptors were collected from an older man with active COVID-19.

The chain links TRBV10-3 to TRBJ2-2, with TRBD2 as a possible D gene (6 bases). Trimming pared 6 bases from V and 6 bases from J, leaving 20 bases between. Germline CDR1 is ENHRY and CDR2 is SYGVKD. The CDR3 has 16 amino acids. The CDR3: CAISYPVGGRAGELFF. The CDR3 DNA reads TGTGCCATCAGCTACCCGGTCGGGGGAAGGGCCGGGGAGCTGTTTTTT.

The chain carries TRBV4-1 and TRBJ2-1; tentatively, D is TRBD1 (7 bases). The V gene's germline CDR1 is MGHRA and CDR2 YSYEKL. The CDR3 runs 16 residues. Trimming stripped 3 bases from V and 2 bases from J, with 14 bases between. Here the CDR3 reads CASSHIGGTAYNEQFF. The CDR3 DNA sequence: TGCGCCAGCAGCCACATAGGGGGGACAGCCTACAATGAGCAGTTCTTC.

The chain links TRBV7-3 to TRBJ2-6; 12 nucleotides align to TRBD2. Germline CDR1 SGHTA, CDR2 FQGTGA. V gave up 5 bases and J gave up 2 bases; unmatched junction bases: 4. The CDR3 covers 17 residues. CDR3 DNA: TGTGCCAGCAGCACGACTAGCGGGGGCGCTGGGGCCAACGTCCTGACTTTC. Protein product: CASSTTSGGAGANVLTF.

The CDR3: CASTPLAGGSDEQYF. In nucleotides, the CDR3 is TGTGCCAGTACCCCACTAGCGGGGGGATCGGACGAGCAGTACTTC. The chain is built from TRBV19 and TRBJ2-7; 12 positions agree with TRBD2. Trimming took 7 bases from V and 5 from J; bases not matched to a gene: 9. The V gene's germline CDR1 is LNHDA and CDR2 SQIVND (reference sequence). CDR3 length: 15 residues.

The rearrangement links TRBV3-1 (or the pseudogene TRBV3-2) to TRBJ2-3, with TRBD2 identical over 16 bases. The CDR3 spans 18 residues. Germline loops: CDR1 LGHDT, CDR2 YNNKEL (reference sequence). The V and J ends lost 0 bases and 1 base, in that order; junction bases with no gene match: 1. The chain's CDR3 is CASSQEGLAGGGTDTQYF. Here the CDR3 DNA reads TGTGCCAGCAGCCAAGAGGGACTAGCGGGGGGGGGCACAGATACGCAGTATTTT.

The genes are TRBV13 and TRBJ2-7; 10 bases match TRBD2. The CDR3 spans 15 residues. CDR1 PRHDT and CDR2 FYEKMQ come from the germline V gene (reference sequence). The ends lost 5 bases at V and 3 bases at J; junction bases unmatched: 7. This CDR3 reads CASSPRASGGYEQYF. DNA of the CDR3: TGTGCCAGCAGCCCCCGGGCTAGCGGGGGCTACGAGCAGTACTTC.

The count of this clone is one. This sequence joins TRBV6-5 and TRBJ1-2, with D possibly TRBD1 on 5 matching bases. The V end was cut by 0 bases, the J end by 4 bases, with 9 bases between. The CDR3 runs 14 residues. Germline V gene lookup returns CDR1 MNHEY and CDR2 SVGAGI. DNA of the CDR3: TGTGCCAGCAGTTACTCGACAGAAACCTATGGCTACACCTTC. Protein sequence: CASSYSTETYGYTF.

The V gene is TRBV7-9, the J gene TRBJ2-2; 9 bases are a match to TRBD2. Germline CDR1 SEHNR, CDR2 FQNEAQ (reference sequence). The CDR3 consists of 14 residues. The V segment lost 8 bases and the J segment 5 bases; nucleotides outside the gene matches: 6. In DNA form, the CDR3 reads TGTGCCAGCCGAGGAGCGGGAGGAACCGGGGAGCTGTTTTTT. Translating it yields CASRGAGGTGELFF.

The rearrangement links TRBV13 to TRBJ2-7; weak D call: TRBD2 (6 bases). CDR1 is PRHDT, CDR2 FYEKMQ, per germline (reference sequence). The length of the CDR3 is 12 residues. Trimming removed 10 bases from V and 6 bases from J, with 16 bases in between. Here the CDR3 reads CATEGREGEQYF. CDR3 nucleotides: TGTGCCACCGAGGGGCGGGAAGGCGAGCAGTACTTC.

This clone was observed a few times. This rearrangement joins TRBV6-1 to TRBJ2-7; no clear D. V was shortened by 1 base and J by 1 base, with 14 bases between the two germline ends. Germline V gene lookup returns CDR1 MNHNS and CDR2 SASEGT. The CDR3 consists of 16 residues. The chain's CDR3 is CASSEEVERWSYEQYF. The CDR3, as DNA: TGTGCCAGCAGTGAAGAGGTAGAGAGGTGGTCCTACGAGCAGTACTTC.

V is TRBV2 and J is TRBJ2-2, with 12 bases aligning to TRBD1. J gave up 6 bases and V 8 bases, and 4 bases lay outside the gene matches. CDR3 size: 14 residues. Germline CDR1 reads SNHLY; CDR2 reads FYNNEI. CDR3 nucleotides: TGTGCCAGCGGGGACAGGGGGCAGGCCGGGGAGCTGTTTTTT. As protein: CASGDRGQAGELFF.

V usage is TRBV3-1 (or the pseudogene TRBV3-2) and J usage is TRBJ2-1; D might be TRBD1 (5 bases). Per the germline V gene, CDR1 is LGHDT and CDR2 is YNNKEL (reference sequence). The CDR3 totals 16 residues. V gave up 1 base and J gave up 0 bases, with 10 bases separating them. This CDR3 reads CASSQGTPSSYNEQFF. The CDR3 DNA is TGTGCCAGCAGCCAAGGGACACCCAGCTCCTACAATGAGCAGTTCTTC.

The chain recombines TRBV19 with TRBJ2-5, with D possibly matching TRBD1 (5 bases). The germline V gene has CDR1 LNHDA and CDR2 SQIVND (reference sequence). The CDR3 has 14 amino acids. V was pared by 5 bases and J by 2 bases, with 12 bases between. CDR3: CASSPRQTQETQYF. The CDR3 coding sequence is TGTGCCAGTAGTCCCCGACAGACTCAAGAGACCCAGTACTTC. The full variable domain, rest sourced from reference TRBV19 and TRBJ2-5, is DGGITQSPKYLFRKEGQNVTLSCEQNLNHDAMYWYRQDPGQGLRLIYYSQIVNDFQKGDIAEGYSVSREKKESFPLTVTSAQKNPTAFYLCASSPRQTQETQYFGPGTRLLVL.

The sample holds one count of this clone. J is TRBJ1-6 and V is TRBV6-2 or TRBV6-3, with D possibly TRBD1 on 5 matching bases. There are 16 residues in the CDR3. V dropped 6 bases and J dropped 3 bases, with 15 bases sitting between them. CDR1 is MNHEY and CDR2 is SVGEGT in the germline V gene. Here the CDR3 reads CASSTIDRIYNSPLHF. Here the CDR3 DNA reads TGTGCCAGCAGCACCATCGACAGAATCTATAATTCACCCCTCCACTTT.

The chain recombines TRBV7-8 with TRBJ2-1, with 12 positions matching TRBD2. V was clipped by 5 bases and J by 0 bases; unmatched bases: 5. Germline V CDR1 and CDR2: SGHVS, FQNEAQ. The CDR3 has 17 residues. The CDR3 sequence: CASSRGLAGSSYNEQFF. CDR3 in DNA: TGTGCCAGCAGCCGTGGACTAGCGGGAAGCTCCTACAATGAGCAGTTCTTC. The whole variable domain, remainder taken from reference TRBV7-8 and TRBJ2-1, is GAGVSQSPRYKVAKRGQDVALRCDPISGHVSLFWYQQALGQGPEFLTYFQNEAQLDKSGLPSDRFFAERPEGSVSTLKIQRTQQEDSAVYLCASSRGLAGSSYNEQFFGPGTRLTVL.

This clone was picked up one time. The chain couples TRBV19 to TRBJ2-1; 7 bases are a match to TRBD1. CDR3 length: 15 amino acids. Germline loops: CDR1 LNHDA, CDR2 SQIVND (reference sequence). Trimming at V came to 3 bases and at J to 10 bases, leaving 12 bases not matched to a gene. CDR3 nucleotide sequence: TGTGCCAGTAGTATTCCGAGACAGGGCTACTTAGAGCAGTTCTTC. Translation gives CASSIPRQGYLEQFF. Complete variable domain (other parts from reference TRBV19 and TRBJ2-1): DGGITQSPKYLFRKEGQNVTLSCEQNLNHDAMYWYRQDPGQGLRLIYYSQIVNDFQKGDIAEGYSVSREKKESFPLTVTSAQKNPTAFYLCASSIPRQGYLEQFFGPGTRLTVL.

The chain recombines TRBV3-1 (or the pseudogene TRBV3-2) with TRBJ2-1; the D gene is possibly TRBD1 (5 bases). Trimming removed 4 bases at V and 12 bases at J, with 19 bases between. There are 14 residues in the CDR3. Per germline, CDR1 LGHDT and CDR2 YNNKEL (reference sequence). CDR3 sequence (DNA): TGTGCCAGCAGCCGGGGTACGCAGGGTTTGGGGCAGTTCTTC. Translating it yields CASSRGTQGLGQFF.

This clone was seen a single time. The V gene is TRBV4-1, the J gene TRBJ2-3, with TRBD2 matching 7 bases. Trimming cost V 0 bases and J 6 bases; bases outside gene matches: 6. CDR3 length: 15 residues. The germline V gene encodes CDR1 MGHRA and CDR2 YSYEKL. Here the CDR3 DNA reads TGCGCCAGCAGCCAAGATAGAGACGGGAGGGATACGCAGTATTTT. This translates into CASSQDRDGRDTQYF.

This chain links TRBV6-6 with TRBJ2-3; 11 bases map to TRBD2. The CDR3 runs to 15 residues. V shed 6 bases and J 2 bases; nucleotides not matched to a gene: 4. The germline V gene encodes CDR1 MNHNY and CDR2 SVGAGI (reference sequence). CDR3 loop: CASRRLAGLTDTQYF. The CDR3 coding sequence is TGTGCCAGCAGGCGACTAGCGGGGCTCACAGATACGCAGTATTTT.

This clone was picked up one time. This chain uses TRBV9 with TRBJ2-7; no reliable D call. Germline V gene data show CDR1 as SGDLS and CDR2 as YYNGEE. The V end was cut by 5 bases, the J end by 2 bases, with 14 bases between. There are 14 residues in the CDR3. In nucleotides, the CDR3 is TGTGCCAGCAGTGTCAACATCAATACCTACGAGCAGTACTTC. Protein product: CASSVNINTYEQYF.

This chain joins TRBV5-1 and TRBJ1-4; possible D gene TRBD1, 6 bases. The germline gives CDR1 SGHRS, CDR2 YFSETQ. Deletions cut 0 bases from V and 1 base from J, with 10 bases between. This CDR3 comprises 16 residues. In DNA form, the CDR3 reads TGCGCCAGCAGCTTGGAGGGGGATGTAACTAATGAAAAACTGTTTTTT. As protein: CASSLEGDVTNEKLFF.

The gene calls are TRBV6-5 and TRBJ2-3; TRBD2 might be the D (6 bases). This CDR3 spans 13 amino acids. Trimming shortened V by 6 bases and J by 7 bases, and 14 bases separated the two germline ends. Germline CDR1 MNHEY, CDR2 SVGAGI. CDR3 protein: CASSFRLGNTQYF. CDR3 DNA: TGTGCCAGCAGCTTCCGACTAGGAAATACGCAGTATTTT.

The chain recombines TRBV29-1 with TRBJ1-6; 7 nucleotides line up with TRBD1. V dropped 6 bases and J dropped 9; count of bases not matched to a gene: 8. This CDR3 is 13 amino acids long. Germline loops: CDR1 SQVTM, CDR2 ANQGSEA. The CDR3 protein is CSVQTGSGSPLHF. CDR3 bases: TGCAGCGTCCAGACAGGGAGCGGTTCACCCCTCCACTTT.